The 16 T cell receptor beta chains presented below share a single source sample, sequenced in a study of human T cells and chemical hapten exposure. Time point denoted: patch test 2, 6 weeks after DPC sensitization. Noted treatment: therapeutic diphenylcyclopropenone sensitization with weekly scalp DPC. MiXCR was run by TCRdb on the RACE reads, yielding one entry per CDR3 protein. The repertoire includes about 140,000 distinct CDR3 sequences, about 11% of them detected once, and 1.2% to 1.5% sits in the top ten. This sample comprised whole blood, obtained in connection with sensitization to the hapten diphenylcyclopropenone (DPC). The origin of the receptors is a woman in her fifties or sixties with alopecia areata. Some clones in this sample may be carry-over from other donors' samples.

There are many counts of this clonotype. This chain links TRBV4-2 with TRBJ2-2; 8 positions agree with TRBD1. V lost 4 bases and J lost 0; bases outside the gene matches: 7. The CDR3 extends over 17 amino acids. Germline V gene sequence: CDR1 LGHNA, CDR2 YNFKEQ. This CDR3 is CASSPPQGASNTGELFF. The CDR3 DNA reads TGTGCCAGCAGCCCACCCCAGGGGGCCTCGAACACCGGGGAGCTGTTTTTT.

This clonotype came up a few times. The chain links TRBV7-2 to TRBJ2-2; a weak D match, TRBD2 (6 bases). Deletions cut 0 bases from V and 5 bases from J, with 13 bases between. Germline loops: CDR1 SGHTA, CDR2 FQGNSA. This CDR3 contains 16 residues. The CDR3 protein is CASSLAGGGVTGELFF. The CDR3, as DNA: TGTGCCAGCAGCTTAGCTGGAGGCGGGGTTACCGGGGAGCTGTTTTTT.

This clonotype was found many times. The CDR3 region is CATSDPGTSEYNEQFF. In DNA form, the CDR3 reads TGTGCCACCAGTGATCCCGGGACTAGCGAGTACAATGAGCAGTTCTTC. The chain is built from TRBV24-1 and TRBJ2-1; TRBD2 agrees at 10 bases. Unmatched junction bases numbered 5, after V lost 3 bases and J lost 4 bases. Germline-derived CDR1 and CDR2 are KGHDR and SFDVKD. The CDR3 is 16 amino acids.

This clonotype turned up a few times. This chain connects TRBV12-3 or TRBV12-4 to TRBJ2-1; TRBD2 matches 10 bases. Losses at the gene ends were 5 bases for V and 4 bases for J; bases not matched to a gene: 8. This CDR3 region has 16 residues. CDR3 sequence: CASSTPGTSEYNEQFF. CDR3 nucleotide sequence: TGTGCCAGCAGTACACCCGGGACTAGCGAGTACAATGAGCAGTTCTTC.

The chain links TRBV7-9 to TRBJ1-4; possible D gene TRBD1, 6 bases. In germline, CDR1 is SEHNR, CDR2 FQNEAQ (reference sequence). V was cut by 5 bases and J by 6 bases, with 16 bases left in between. The CDR3 consists of 15 residues. CDR3 in amino acids: CASSQGGGPYEKLFF. CDR3 sequence (DNA): TGTGCCAGCAGCCAAGGGGGGGGTCCTTATGAAAAACTGTTTTTT.

A few counts support this clonotype. V is TRBV5-1 and J is TRBJ1-2, with D possibly TRBD1 on 6 matching bases. Trimming pared 0 bases from V and 8 bases from J, leaving 11 bases between. CDR3 length equals 13 residues. Germline CDR1 is SGHRS and CDR2 is YFSETQ. DNA of the CDR3: TGCGCCAGCAGCTTGGACAGGGTTCGAGGCTACACCTTC. It translates to CASSLDRVRGYTF.

The rearrangement links TRBV18 to TRBJ2-7; D possibly corresponds to TRBD2 (5 bases). The germline V and J ends were trimmed by 4 bases and 1 base, with 17 bases remaining between them. Germline V gene lookup returns CDR1 KGHSH and CDR2 LQKENI. There are 16 residues in the CDR3. DNA for the CDR3: TGTGCCAGCTCACAACGGACGAGGGAGAGGTCCTACGAGCAGTACTTC. Protein sequence: CASSQRTRERSYEQYF.

This clonotype has ten or more counts. The V gene is TRBV3-1, the J gene TRBJ1-1; TRBD1 might be the D (5 bases). Germline lookup yields CDR1 LGHDT and CDR2 YNNKEL (reference sequence). The CDR3 totals 13 residues. V lost 1 base and J 3 bases, leaving 6 bases between the germline ends. The CDR3 bases are TGTGCCAGCAGCCAAGTAGGGGACACTGAAGCTTTCTTT. Protein sequence: CASSQVGDTEAFF.

The rearrangement joins TRBV4-3 to TRBJ2-1; 9 nucleotides match TRBD2. The germline V gene has CDR1 LGHNA and CDR2 YSLEER. The V segment lost 8 bases and the J segment 8 bases; nucleotides outside the gene matches: 13. This CDR3 has 15 amino acids. CDR3 nucleotide sequence: TGCGCCAGCGGGACGAGAAGCGGGAGGTCTCATGAGCAGTTCTTC. Encoded protein: CASGTRSGRSHEQFF.

The V call is TRBV5-6, the J call TRBJ2-5, with TRBD2 identical over 7 bases. The ends lost 1 base at V and 5 bases at J; junction bases unmatched: 8. The CDR3 has 15 residues. Germline V lookup: CDR1 SGHDT, CDR2 YYEEEE. This CDR3 is CASSLRSGIGETQYF. The CDR3 DNA reads as TGTGCCAGCAGCTTGAGGAGCGGGATAGGGGAGACCCAGTACTTC.

This clonotype was detected ten times or more. The chain couples TRBV10-3 to TRBJ2-7, with 8 bases matching TRBD2. CDR1 is ENHRY, CDR2 SYGVKD, per germline. V was clipped by 0 bases and J by 6 bases; unmatched bases: 10. CDR3 length: 16 amino acids. The CDR3 sequence: CAISESGGRRNLEQYF. In DNA form, the CDR3 reads TGTGCCATCAGTGAGTCCGGCGGGAGGCGTAACCTCGAGCAGTACTTC.

This clonotype was seen a few times. The rearrangement uses TRBV6-2 or TRBV6-3 and TRBJ2-1; D is possibly TRBD2 (5 bases). Germline assignment: CDR1 MNHEY and CDR2 SVGEGT. This CDR3 comprises 20 residues. Trimming took off 2 bases at V and 0 bases at J, with 23 bases between the two ends. DNA for the CDR3: TGTGCCAGCAGTTACCCCCCTCTTGGTGTTGGGAGCGGCTCCTACAATGAGCAGTTCTTC. Its translation: CASSYPPLGVGSGSYNEQFF.

This clonotype has at least ten counts. The V and J genes are TRBV30 and TRBJ2-5, with no clear D. Trimming stripped 1 base from V and 5 bases from J, with 5 bases between. The CDR3 sequence is 11 residues long. Looked up from germline, CDR1 is GTSNPN and CDR2 is SVGIG (reference sequence). The CDR3 nucleotides are TGTGCCTGGAGTGATGGGGAGACCCAGTACTTC. Its translation: CAWSDGETQYF.

There are many counts of this clonotype. This chain links TRBV5-6 with TRBJ2-4, with D unclear. V lost 4 bases, J lost 7 bases, and 9 bases lay in between. The length of the CDR3 is 12 residues. Germline CDR1 reads SGHDT; CDR2 reads YYEEEE. For the CDR3, the DNA is TGTGCCAGCAGCCCGGATAGGAACATTCAGTACTTC. Its translation is CASSPDRNIQYF.

This clonotype has at least ten counts. The chain couples TRBV7-3 to TRBJ2-1; 7 nucleotides align to TRBD2. Germline CDR1 is SGHTA and CDR2 is FQGTGA. CDR3 length: 15 residues. J gave up 6 bases and V 5 bases, and 10 bases lay outside the gene matches. CDR3: CASSPLGTISNEQFF. The CDR3, as DNA: TGTGCCAGCAGCCCGCTGGGGACTATCAGCAATGAGCAGTTCTTC.

This clonotype was seen only a few times. This chain uses TRBV20-1 with TRBJ2-7; maybe TRBD2 (6 bases). The CDR3 runs to 15 residues. V dropped 3 bases and J dropped 0 bases, with 15 bases sitting between them. Germline CDR1 is DFQATT and CDR2 is SNEGSKA (reference sequence). CDR3 DNA: TGCAGTGCTAGCCGGCTAGCGACCAGCTCCTACGAGCAGTACTTC. The encoded protein is CSASRLATSSYEQYF.